This T cell receptor beta chain derives from a study of blood T cells in healthy people across ages. Each sample gave at least 7 million isolated PBMCs. This clonotype was detected only a few times. Germline values: CDR1 MNHNY, CDR2 SVGAGI (reference sequence). Between the trimmed V and J ends, which lost 2 bases and 2 bases, there was a span of 6 bases. The CDR3 contains 13 residues. Next came a second PCR, run for about 7 to 12 cycles, which used a sample-barcoded 5' primer along with a J-beta primer mix. MiXCR was run by TCRdb on the 5' RACE reads, yielding one entry per CDR3 protein. Of over 600,000 distinct CDR3 sequences listed, approximately 21% were seen once; the top ten hold roughly 3.9%.

The source is a man between 65 and 85 years old in good health. The J gene is TRBJ2-5, the V gene TRBV6-6, with D possibly being TRBD1 (5 bases). Sequencing was carried out using blood. The CDR3: CASSYTGQETQYF. CDR3 DNA: TGTGCCAGCAGTTACACAGGACAAGAGACCCAGTACTTC.